Included here is one TCR beta chain sequence, with context. Its recognized antigen is unknown. No clone much larger than this one lies a single base away; base qualities are absent. This sample was included in a study of technical replicates of blood from a handful of donors (dated by TCRdb to about 2017). Library prep was done by the immunoSEQ multiplex PCR assay. Here the immuneACCESS table is served through TCRdb, limited to in-frame sequences with V and J called. Missing clones are a known gap in these copies; in checked studies unresolved V genes cover under half, and the rest lacks a known reason. For this sample the table gives more than 90,000 clones, of which roughly 95% were detected only once. Roughly 0.22% of the sample is held by the ten biggest clonotypes. The CDR3 contains 17 residues, cysteine and phenylalanine counted. This entry keeps only the CDR3 DNA: 51 bases, framed from base 1. The germline V gene gives CDR1 as MGHRA and CDR2 as YSYEKL. At the junction V is shortened by 3 bases and J by 0 bases; bases outside the gene matches: 5.

The chain employs TRBV4-1 and TRBJ2-1; the junction holds 10 bases that match TRBD2. This clonotype was obtained from a human donor in good health. Sequencing was carried out using T cells isolated from PBMCs. The CDR3 reads as follows: CASSQLAGGSSYNEQFF. The DNA reads as follows: TGCGCCAGCAGCCAGTTAGCGGGAGGAAGCTCCTACAATGAGCAGTTCTTC.